The 20 T cell receptor beta chains listed next were all sequenced from one sample in a study of cytomegalovirus exposure and HLA in healthy donors. Primers: 60 Vbeta forward and 13 Jbeta reverse. The method was immunoSEQ multiplex PCR; TCRdb's version includes in-frame clones alone and lacks a portion of them. The sample contains 120,000 to 150,000 clones, about four fifths of which appear only once. Sequenced sample: PBMCs. These receptors all come from a man between 40 and 49 years old in good health and CMV-seropositive.

This clone was seen a handful of times. The chain combines TRBV7-3 with TRBJ2-5, with 7 bases aligning to TRBD1. Germline lookup yields CDR1 SGHTA and CDR2 FQGTGA. The CDR3 spans 14 residues. The V segment lost 6 bases and the J segment 3 bases; nucleotides outside the gene matches: 7. The CDR3 nucleotides read TGTGCCAGCAGTCCGGGACAGTGGGAAGAGACCCAGTACTTC. Translating it yields CASSPGQWEETQYF.

The chain carries TRBV5-6 and TRBJ1-2, with no clear D. The CDR3 extends over 16 amino acids. CDR1 and CDR2 (germline): SGHDT, YYEEEE. The V and J ends lost 3 bases and 0 bases respectively, with 15 bases between them. The CDR3: CASSSNPSPANYGYTF. The DNA of the CDR3 is TGTGCCAGCAGCTCAAACCCCTCCCCAGCTAACTATGGCTACACCTTC.

The chain links TRBV2 to TRBJ2-2; perhaps TRBD2 as D (5 bases). The CDR3 runs to 13 residues. Trimming took 7 bases from V and 4 from J, leaving 10 bases between them. Germline V gene lookup returns CDR1 SNHLY and CDR2 FYNNEI. The CDR3 is CASTLGSTGELFF. The CDR3 DNA follows: TGTGCCAGCACGCTGGGGAGCACCGGGGAGCTGTTTTTT.

The V gene is TRBV6-1, the J gene TRBJ2-2; possibly TRBD2 for D (6 bases). The CDR3 covers 16 residues. V was trimmed by 2 bases and J by 3 bases, leaving 13 bases between them. Germline V gives CDR1 MNHNS, CDR2 SASEGT. The CDR3 DNA is TGTGCCAGCAGTGAAATTTGGGACTTACACACCGGGGAGCTGTTTTTT. It codes for CASSEIWDLHTGELFF.

The rearrangement links TRBV21-1 to TRBJ1-2; the table's D call TRBD1 went unverified against the DNA. TRBV21-1 is a documented pseudogene. The CDR3 length is 17 residues. The CDR3 here is CASSRYDGTGAPYGYTF. The DNA of the CDR3 is TGTGCCAGCAGCAGATACGACGGAACAGGGGCCCCCTATGGCTACACCTTC.

A single count supports this clone. The J gene is TRBJ1-5, the V gene TRBV6-1; 8 nucleotides match TRBD1. The CDR3 is made up of 15 amino acids. Germline CDR1 reads MNHNS; CDR2 reads SASEGT. The junction had 11 bases not matched to a gene; V was cut back by 6 bases and J by 7 bases. CDR3 coding DNA: TGTGCCAGCAGGGAGGGGGCAGGGGGCGGGCAGCCCCAGCATTTT. This gives the protein CASREGAGGGQPQHF.

J is TRBJ1-1 and V is TRBV19; D unclear. Trimming took off 8 bases at V and 2 bases at J, with 18 bases between the two ends. The CDR3 sequence is 15 residues long. CDR1 and CDR2 from the germline V gene are LNHDA and SQIVND (reference sequence). The CDR3 DNA sequence: TGTGCCAGTCGGCTCAGGCAGGACTTAAACACTGAAGCTTTCTTT. Amino acid sequence: CASRLRQDLNTEAFF.

This chain connects TRBV10-1 to TRBJ2-7, with TRBD1 matching 7 bases. The CDR3 sequence is 14 residues long. V lost 7 bases to trimming and J lost 0 bases; unmatched junction nucleotides: 6. Germline CDR1 WNHNN, CDR2 SYGVQD (reference sequence). CDR3 in DNA: TGCGCCAGCATTACCCGGGACAGCTCCTACGAGCAGTACTTC. It specifies CASITRDSSYEQYF.

This clone is a singleton in its sample. This rearrangement joins TRBV13 to TRBJ1-2; D uncertain. V gave up 0 bases and J gave up 4 bases, with 9 bases separating them. Germline CDR1 reads PRHDT; CDR2 reads FYEKMQ (reference sequence). CDR3 length: 14 amino acids. CDR3 sequence (DNA): TGTGCCAGCAGCTTAGGACAGAACTTCTATGGCTACACCTTC. It encodes CASSLGQNFYGYTF.

The rearrangement uses TRBV19 and TRBJ2-7; TRBD1 is a possible D gene (6 bases). The CDR3 has 14 residues. CDR1 and CDR2 from the germline V gene are LNHDA and SQIVND (reference sequence). With 6 bases removed from V and 6 bases from J, the gap between germline ends came to 18 bases. CDR3 sequence (DNA): TGTGCCAGTAGCCCACAGGGTTTTCAGCTCGAGCAGTACTTC. Residues: CASSPQGFQLEQYF. The full variable domain, completed using reference TRBV19 and TRBJ2-7, is DGGITQSPKYLFRKEGQNVTLSCEQNLNHDAMYWYRQDPGQGLRLIYYSQIVNDFQKGDIAEGYSVSREKKESFPLTVTSAQKNPTAFYLCASSPQGFQLEQYFGPGTRLTVT.

The chain is built from TRBV6-5 and TRBJ2-1; 11 bases agree with TRBD2. CDR3 length equals 16 residues. Trimming took 2 bases from V and 2 from J; bases not matched to a gene: 2. Germline V gene sequence: CDR1 MNHEY, CDR2 SVGAGI. CDR3 sequence reads: CASSYQTSGTYNEQFF. For the CDR3, the DNA is TGTGCCAGCAGTTACCAGACTAGCGGGACCTACAATGAGCAGTTCTTC.

Here the CDR3 reads CASSASVYRGNTEAFF. CDR3 nucleotide sequence: TGTGCCAGCAGCGCATCCGTTTACAGGGGGAACACTGAAGCTTTCTTT. The chain is built from TRBV7-2 and TRBJ1-1; 7 positions match TRBD1. V trimming: 5 bases; J trimming: 1 base; junction bases outside the gene matches: 10. From germline, CDR1 is SGHTA and CDR2 FQGNSA. The length of the CDR3 is 16 residues.

This rearrangement joins TRBV10-3 to TRBJ1-1, with 9 bases aligning to TRBD1. CDR1 is ENHRY and CDR2 is SYGVKD in the germline V gene. Trimming took 3 bases from V and 5 from J; bases not matched to a gene: 7. This CDR3 comprises 15 residues. Here the CDR3 reads CAISDPGTGRTEAFF. The CDR3 nucleotides read TGTGCCATCAGTGACCCTGGGACAGGGCGAACTGAAGCTTTCTTT.

CDR3 amino acids: CASSYSGGAGVNTEAFF. For the CDR3, the DNA is TGTGCCAGCAGCTACTCAGGGGGCGCGGGGGTTAACACTGAAGCTTTCTTT. V is TRBV2 and J is TRBJ1-1, with TRBD1 matching 8 bases. CDR1 is SNHLY, CDR2 FYNNEI, per germline. V gave up 6 bases and J gave up 2 bases; unmatched junction bases: 14. The CDR3 has 17 residues.

CDR3: CASSPRTGFDGEAFF. DNA of the CDR3: TGTGCCAGCAGCCCCCGGACAGGGTTTGACGGGGAAGCTTTCTTT. The V gene is TRBV9, the J gene TRBJ1-1; TRBD1 matches 8 bases. CDR3 length equals 15 residues. Germline assignment: CDR1 SGDLS and CDR2 YYNGEE. The V and J ends lost 4 bases and 8 bases, in that order; junction bases with no gene match: 13.

This clone was detected only once. The genes are TRBV19 and TRBJ1-1; maybe TRBD1 (5 bases). The CDR3 covers 15 residues. The V gene's germline CDR1 is LNHDA and CDR2 SQIVND (reference sequence). Trimming left V 0 bases short and J 7 bases short, with 15 bases between. CDR3 region: CASSIDPVLGGEAFF. In nucleotides, the CDR3 is TGTGCCAGTAGTATAGACCCTGTTTTGGGGGGTGAAGCTTTCTTT.

The chain joins TRBV7-9 to TRBJ2-1, with a possible D match to TRBD2 (6 bases). V dropped 6 bases and J dropped 7 bases, with 10 bases sitting between them. The germline V gene has CDR1 SEHNR and CDR2 FQNEAQ (reference sequence). CDR3 length: 12 residues. The CDR3 DNA reads TGTGCCAGCAGTCTGCTAGCGAATGAGCAGTTCTTC. Its protein product is CASSLLANEQFF.

The chain is built from TRBV5-1 and TRBJ1-2, with 7 nucleotides matching TRBD1. The CDR3 totals 15 residues. Germline CDR1 SGHRS, CDR2 YFSETQ. V shed 5 bases and J 4 bases; nucleotides not matched to a gene: 11. CDR3 sequence: CASRPRAGGSYGYTF. The CDR3 DNA reads as TGCGCCAGCAGACCCAGGGCAGGGGGATCCTATGGCTACACCTTC.

Remarks on this clone: Other DNA sequences from this sample encode an identical CDR3 as well. V usage is TRBV30 and J usage is TRBJ1-4; D not resolved. The CDR3 runs 11 residues. Germline V CDR1 and CDR2: GTSNPN, SVGIG (reference sequence). V lost 4 bases to trimming and J lost 7 bases, with 7 bases between them. For the CDR3, the DNA is TGTGCCTGGACCCCCGGTGAAAAACTGTTTTTT. Its translation: CAWTPGEKLFF. The full variable domain, its missing parts supplied by reference TRBV30 and TRBJ1-4, is SQTIHQWPATLVQPVGSPLSLECTVEGTSNPNLYWYRQAAGRGLQLLFYSVGIGQISSEVPQNLSASRPQDRQFILSSKKLLLSDSGFYLCAWTPGEKLFFGSGTQLSVL.

The chain combines TRBV5-1 with TRBJ2-1; 8 bases map to TRBD1. From germline, CDR1 is SGHRS and CDR2 YFSETQ. The V segment lost 4 bases and the J segment 13 bases; nucleotides outside the gene matches: 13. The CDR3 covers 14 residues. CDR3 coding DNA: TGCGCCAGCAGCGTAGGACAGGGTTACGGGTTTCAGTTCTTC. It codes for CASSVGQGYGFQFF.